This T cell receptor (beta chain) emerged from a study of T cells in Graves' hyperthyroidism and ophthalmopathy. The study, taken as a whole, reports: Most thyroid-expanded clonotypes above 0.001 were also found in blood.

Exclusion followed for patients with uncontrolled infection, other autoimmune disease, pregnancy or lactation. This clonotype was detected only a few times. The antigen remains undetermined. This CDR3 is built from 14 residues. In germline, CDR1 is SGHVS, CDR2 FQNEAQ. V shed 1 base and J shed 2 bases, with 9 bases lying between them. Amplified TCR beta CDR3 regions came from RNA transcripts. Primed by the HTBI set, a first-round RT-PCR was run on the TCR CDR3. TCRdb re-called the multiplex PCR reads with MiXCR, one entry per CDR3 protein. The repertoire holds hundreds of thousands of distinct CDR3 sequences, with 22% as singletons.

Sequenced: blood. This chain links TRBV7-8 with TRBJ2-7, with D perhaps assigned TRBD1 or TRBD2 (5 bases each). This receptor was identified in a man aged 25-45 years with Graves' ophthalmopathy. DNA of the CDR3: TGTGCCAGCAGCTTAGAGTGGGACCCCTACGAGCAGTACTTC. Translated, it gives CASSLEWDPYEQYF.